This paragraph covers one T cell receptor (beta chain) sequence. Trimming took 5 bases from V and 0 from J; bases not matched to a gene: 6. Germline V gene data show CDR1 as LNHDA and CDR2 as SQIVND (reference sequence). The CDR3 runs to 15 residues. The study ran its PCR with 60 Vbeta and 13 Jbeta primers. TCRdb keeps only in-frame clones here, not all; method: immunoSEQ multiplex PCR. The sample includes about 140,000 clones, 76% of them seen just once. This sample was included in a study of cytomegalovirus exposure and HLA in healthy donors. The gene calls are TRBV19 and TRBJ1-1; TRBD1 matches at 7 bases. This sequence was found in a man aged 35-49 years in good health and CMV-seronegative. What was sequenced was PBMCs. The CDR3 spells CASSYDRAMNTEAFF. DNA for the CDR3: TGTGCCAGTAGTTACGACAGGGCGATGAACACTGAAGCTTTCTTT. Together with reference TRBV19 and TRBJ1-1, the CDR3 gives the full variable domain: DGGITQSPKYLFRKEGQNVTLSCEQNLNHDAMYWYRQDPGQGLRLIYYSQIVNDFQKGDIAEGYSVSREKKESFPLTVTSAQKNPTAFYLCASSYDRAMNTEAFFGQGTRLTVV.